This T cell receptor beta chain was identified in a study of vaccination and CD4 T cells after COVID-19. The wider study: Taking of post-vaccine samples occurred a median about 70 days after dose two (range 14 to 241). Cultures designated as controls were supplied with a CEFX pool, an HIV-1 Nef pool, or no peptide.

Germline CDR1 MNHNS, CDR2 SASEGT. V lost 6 bases, J lost 4 bases, and 4 bases stayed unmatched. The CDR3 runs to 15 residues. Sequenced with the Oncomine TCR Beta short-read assay was DNA taken from cultured CD4+ T cells. MiXCR was run by TCRdb on the PCR reads, yielding one entry per CDR3 protein. This sample yields under 20,000 distinct CDR3 sequences, of which under 60% are seen a single time; 15% to 20% belongs to the top ten. Treatment denoted: approximately 9-day PBMC culture with coronavirus spike peptide pools or control peptides (ViraFEST assay). This clonotype was recorded a few times. The target antigen is unknown.

The chain uses TRBV6-1 and TRBJ2-2; 11 nucleotides align to TRBD1. This TCR derives from a human donor who had recovered from COVID-19. This specimen consisted of CD4+ T cells from blood, cultured in vitro, obtained before SARS-CoV-2 vaccination. The chain's CDR3 is CASRGQGARTGELFF. The CDR3 DNA follows: TGTGCCAGCAGAGGACAGGGGGCGCGCACCGGGGAGCTGTTTTTT.